These T cell receptor beta chains were read from a single sample in a study of blood T cell repertoires in COVID-19. The data were produced by immunoSEQ multiplex PCR, yet TCRdb's version contains in-frame clones alone and is incomplete. Of under 200,000 clones listed, roughly 88% are singletons. The sequencing input was peripheral blood. The receptors stem from a man in his late teens or twenties with acute or convalescent COVID-19. The CDR3 runs from the conserved cysteine through the conserved F or W. Fields, in order: CDR3 DNA, CDR3 protein, D gene, clone size, CDR3 length, V gene, J gene. The D gene is left open where the match is weak. Clone size, where shown, is once, few, many, or a class for clones that have expanded.

CDR3nt: TGCGCCAGCACTCAGATGCGATTACAGGGTTCTGGAGAGACCCAGTACTTC; CDR3aa: CASTQMRLQGSGETQYF; d_gene: -; abundance: -; len: 17; v_gene: TRBV5-1; j_gene: TRBJ2-5
CDR3nt: TGTGCCAGCAGTTCTCCGGGGGGGGCGACAGATACGCAGTATTTT; CDR3aa: CASSSPGGATDTQYF; d_gene: TRBD2; abundance: -; len: 15; v_gene: TRBV27; j_gene: TRBJ2-3
CDR3nt: TGTGCCAGTAGTATAAGCGGTTCCAGCACAGATACGCAGTATTTT; CDR3aa: CASSISGSSTDTQYF; d_gene: -; abundance: -; len: 15; v_gene: TRBV19; j_gene: TRBJ2-3
CDR3nt: TGTGCCAGCAGCCAGGACAGTGAAGCTTTCTTT; CDR3aa: CASSQDSEAFF; d_gene: -; abundance: -; len: 11; v_gene: TRBV3-1/TRBV3-2; j_gene: TRBJ1-1
CDR3nt: TGTGCCAGCTCACAGGGGGCTGAAGCTTTCTTT; CDR3aa: CASSQGAEAFF; d_gene: -; abundance: -; len: 11; v_gene: TRBV18; j_gene: TRBJ1-1
CDR3nt: TGTGCCAGTAGTATAGGGCGGGGCGTATGGACTGAAGCTTTCTTT; CDR3aa: CASSIGRGVWTEAFF; d_gene: -; abundance: -; len: 15; v_gene: TRBV19; j_gene: TRBJ1-1
CDR3nt: TGTGCCATCAGTTCGGGACCTTGGGGGGGTGGCACTGAAGCTTTCTTT; CDR3aa: CAISSGPWGGGTEAFF; d_gene: -; abundance: once; len: 16; v_gene: TRBV10-3; j_gene: TRBJ1-1
CDR3nt: TGTGCCAGCAGTTACTCGATTGCAGTTCCCAATGAGCAGTTCTTC; CDR3aa: CASSYSIAVPNEQFF; d_gene: -; abundance: once; len: 15; v_gene: TRBV6-5; j_gene: TRBJ2-1
CDR3nt: TGTGCCAGCAGTTTTTTCGGAGAGGCAATAAACAATGAGCAGTTCTTC; CDR3aa: CASSFFGEAINNEQFF; d_gene: -; abundance: few; len: 16; v_gene: TRBV27; j_gene: TRBJ2-1
CDR3nt: TGTGCCAGTAGCGACGACAGGGGGACTAGAGAGCAGTACTTC; CDR3aa: CASSDDRGTREQYF; d_gene: -; abundance: -; len: 14; v_gene: TRBV19; j_gene: TRBJ2-7
CDR3nt: TGCGCCAGCAGCCATGACCAGGGTACTGAAGCTTTCTTT; CDR3aa: CASSHDQGTEAFF; d_gene: -; abundance: -; len: 13; v_gene: TRBV5-1; j_gene: TRBJ1-1
CDR3nt: TGTGCCATCCGACAGGACTTGAACACTGAAGCTTTCTTT; CDR3aa: CAIRQDLNTEAFF; d_gene: -; abundance: -; len: 13; v_gene: TRBV10-3; j_gene: TRBJ1-1
CDR3nt: TGCGCCAGCAGCTTGGTGGCGGGATCCCCAAGCTCTGGGGCCAACGTCCTGACTTTC; CDR3aa: CASSLVAGSPSSGANVLTF; d_gene: -; abundance: -; len: 19; v_gene: TRBV5-1; j_gene: TRBJ2-6
CDR3nt: TGTGCCAGCAGCGAAATCGAGGGTATACCGGATGGCTACACCTTC; CDR3aa: CASSEIEGIPDGYTF; d_gene: -; abundance: -; len: 15; v_gene: TRBV2; j_gene: TRBJ1-2
CDR3nt: TGCGCCAGCCGGGTGGATGCTAACTATGGCTACACCTTC; CDR3aa: CASRVDANYGYTF; d_gene: -; abundance: -; len: 13; v_gene: TRBV10-2; j_gene: TRBJ1-2
CDR3nt: TGTGCCAGCAGTTACCCTGGACAGGGTAAAGAGACCCAGTACTTC; CDR3aa: CASSYPGQGKETQYF; d_gene: TRBD1; abundance: -; len: 15; v_gene: TRBV6-5; j_gene: TRBJ2-5
CDR3nt: TGTGCCAGCAGCCTAAGATCCCTAGCGGGCACTGAAGCTTTCTTT; CDR3aa: CASSLRSLAGTEAFF; d_gene: -; abundance: -; len: 15; v_gene: TRBV5-6; j_gene: TRBJ1-1
CDR3nt: TGTGCCAGCAGCTTACAACCGACAGGAGGCACTGAAGCTTTCTTT; CDR3aa: CASSLQPTGGTEAFF; d_gene: -; abundance: once; len: 15; v_gene: TRBV7-2; j_gene: TRBJ1-1
CDR3nt: TGTGCCAGCGGGGCCCTCTCTGGAAACACCATATATTTT; CDR3aa: CASGALSGNTIYF; d_gene: -; abundance: -; len: 13; v_gene: TRBV2; j_gene: TRBJ1-3
CDR3nt: TGTGCCAGCAGTTCAATCACGGGGTTCGACGTAGATGAGCAGTTCTTC; CDR3aa: CASSSITGFDVDEQFF; d_gene: -; abundance: -; len: 16; v_gene: TRBV27; j_gene: TRBJ2-1
CDR3nt: TGTGCCAGCAGTGGGACCACGACAGGCGTGAGGACTGAAGCTTTCTTT; CDR3aa: CASSGTTTGVRTEAFF; d_gene: -; abundance: -; len: 16; v_gene: TRBV6-1; j_gene: TRBJ1-1
CDR3nt: TGCGCCAGCAGTGAGTCGGCTAGCAATGGGTACGAGCAGTACTTC; CDR3aa: CASSESASNGYEQYF; d_gene: -; abundance: -; len: 15; v_gene: TRBV10-2; j_gene: TRBJ2-7
CDR3nt: TGTGCCAGTACCCCGACAGGGGGGTCTCCCAATTCACCCCTCCACTTT; CDR3aa: CASTPTGGSPNSPLHF; d_gene: TRBD1; abundance: -; len: 16; v_gene: TRBV19; j_gene: TRBJ1-6
CDR3nt: TGTGCCAGCAGCAAATTAACAGTGACGCTGAACACCGGGGAGCTGTTTTTT; CDR3aa: CASSKLTVTLNTGELFF; d_gene: -; abundance: -; len: 17; v_gene: TRBV27; j_gene: TRBJ2-2
CDR3nt: TGTGCCAGCAGCTCGAACCGGGACTACTTTAACACTGAAGCTTTCTTT; CDR3aa: CASSSNRDYFNTEAFF; d_gene: -; abundance: once; len: 16; v_gene: TRBV5-4; j_gene: TRBJ1-1
CDR3nt: TGTGCCAGCGCCGGGACAGTGGACTACGAGCAGTACTTC; CDR3aa: CASAGTVDYEQYF; d_gene: TRBD1; abundance: -; len: 13; v_gene: TRBV6-5; j_gene: TRBJ2-7
CDR3nt: TGTGCCAGCAGAACGCGGGGCTCTAACACTGAAGCTTTCTTT; CDR3aa: CASRTRGSNTEAFF; d_gene: -; abundance: -; len: 14; v_gene: TRBV19; j_gene: TRBJ1-1
CDR3nt: TGTGCCTGGGTCGGCGGAGAGACCCAGTACTTC; CDR3aa: CAWVGGETQYF; d_gene: -; abundance: few; len: 11; v_gene: TRBV30; j_gene: TRBJ2-5
CDR3nt: TGTGCCAGCAGTTCTCGGGTAGGTGAAGCTTTCTTT; CDR3aa: CASSSRVGEAFF; d_gene: -; abundance: -; len: 12; v_gene: TRBV27; j_gene: TRBJ1-1
CDR3nt: TGTGCCAGCTCACTACGAAGACAGGCTCAAGAGACCCAGTACTTC; CDR3aa: CASSLRRQAQETQYF; d_gene: -; abundance: -; len: 15; v_gene: TRBV18; j_gene: TRBJ2-5
CDR3nt: TGTGCCAGCAGCCAATCCCCCGGGACAGGGGTGGCGGACTATGGCTACACCTTC; CDR3aa: CASSQSPGTGVADYGYTF; d_gene: TRBD1; abundance: -; len: 18; v_gene: TRBV4-2; j_gene: TRBJ1-2
CDR3nt: TGTGCCAGTATTCGCTCAGGGGAAAGTCGTTATGGCTACACCTTC; CDR3aa: CASIRSGESRYGYTF; d_gene: -; abundance: once; len: 15; v_gene: TRBV19; j_gene: TRBJ1-2
CDR3nt: TGTGCCAGCAGCCCCGGGACAGTGAGCCCCACCATATATTTT; CDR3aa: CASSPGTVSPTIYF; d_gene: TRBD1; abundance: -; len: 14; v_gene: TRBV7-2; j_gene: TRBJ1-3
CDR3nt: TGTGCCAGCAGCCAAGAGAAAATCCCAGCTAACTATGGCTACACCTTC; CDR3aa: CASSQEKIPANYGYTF; d_gene: -; abundance: -; len: 16; v_gene: TRBV14; j_gene: TRBJ1-2
CDR3nt: TGTGCCAGCAGTTACGATCCAGCGGGGGACCAAGATACGCAGTATTTT; CDR3aa: CASSYDPAGDQDTQYF; d_gene: TRBD2; abundance: -; len: 16; v_gene: TRBV6-2/TRBV6-3; j_gene: TRBJ2-3
CDR3nt: TGTGCCAGCAGCTTGACCAGCGAGCAGTACTTC; CDR3aa: CASSLTSEQYF; d_gene: -; abundance: -; len: 11; v_gene: TRBV5-8; j_gene: TRBJ2-7
CDR3nt: TGTGCCACCAGCAGAGGAGGTAGTGAGCAGTTCTTC; CDR3aa: CATSRGGSEQFF; d_gene: -; abundance: -; len: 12; v_gene: TRBV15; j_gene: TRBJ2-1
CDR3nt: TGTGCCAGCAGCCAAGATTATACGGGGTTAGACTATGGCTACACCTTC; CDR3aa: CASSQDYTGLDYGYTF; d_gene: -; abundance: -; len: 16; v_gene: TRBV14; j_gene: TRBJ1-2
CDR3nt: TGTGCCAGCAGTTCGACAGTTAACTATGGCTACACCTTC; CDR3aa: CASSSTVNYGYTF; d_gene: -; abundance: -; len: 13; v_gene: TRBV12-3/TRBV12-4; j_gene: TRBJ1-2
CDR3nt: TGTGCCAGCAGCTTAGCTTCCTTTTATGGCTACACCTTC; CDR3aa: CASSLASFYGYTF; d_gene: -; abundance: -; len: 13; v_gene: TRBV11-2; j_gene: TRBJ1-2
CDR3nt: TGCGCCAGCAGCTTGGGTTCCTCTAGCGGGAGCGCCAAATACTACGAGCAGTACTTC; CDR3aa: CASSLGSSSGSAKYYEQYF; d_gene: TRBD2; abundance: -; len: 19; v_gene: TRBV5-1; j_gene: TRBJ2-7
CDR3nt: TGTGCCACCTACGACGGACTAGCGGGAGGGCCAAGCACAGATACGCAGTATTTT; CDR3aa: CATYDGLAGGPSTDTQYF; d_gene: TRBD2; abundance: -; len: 18; v_gene: TRBV28; j_gene: TRBJ2-3
CDR3nt: TGTGCCATAAGAGGGACAGGGACGCATGGCTACACCTTC; CDR3aa: CAIRGTGTHGYTF; d_gene: TRBD1; abundance: -; len: 13; v_gene: TRBV10-3; j_gene: TRBJ1-2
CDR3nt: TGTGCCTGGAGTGTAGCTGGAGGTGTTGTTTTT; CDR3aa: CAWSVAGGVVF; d_gene: -; abundance: -; len: 11; v_gene: TRBV30; j_gene: TRBJ1-4
CDR3nt: TGTGCCAGCAGTCCTGAGGGCGGGAGGCAAAACTACGAGCAGTACTTC; CDR3aa: CASSPEGGRQNYEQYF; d_gene: TRBD2; abundance: -; len: 16; v_gene: TRBV5-5; j_gene: TRBJ2-7
CDR3nt: TGCGCCAGCAGCTTTCCGGGACAGGGGATATCAGGCCCCTACAATGAGCAGTTCTTC; CDR3aa: CASSFPGQGISGPYNEQFF; d_gene: TRBD1; abundance: -; len: 19; v_gene: TRBV5-1; j_gene: TRBJ2-1
CDR3nt: TGTGCCAGCTGGCGGAACCTCTTC; CDR3aa: CASWRNLF; d_gene: -; abundance: -; len: 8; v_gene: TRBV21-1; j_gene: TRBJ1-2
CDR3nt: TGTGCCAGCAGTTATCCCGGGACAGGGGCAAACACTGAAGCTTTCTTT; CDR3aa: CASSYPGTGANTEAFF; d_gene: TRBD1; abundance: -; len: 16; v_gene: TRBV6-5; j_gene: TRBJ1-1